Each of the 5 T cell receptor beta chains below was sequenced from the same sample in a study of response to subunit inactivated influenza vaccine. From the RT-PCR reads, TCRdb called clonotypes with MiXCR, one entry per CDR3 protein. The sample lists roughly 550,000 distinct CDR3 sequences, less than 25% occurring once. These data are also associated with another study on T cells expressing NK-cell markers. According to that study: As the method of synthesis, 5'RACE template switching with UMIs yielded TCR beta cDNA.

The specimen was CD4+ T cells sorted from PBMCs, collected roughly 12 days after vaccination. The receptors stem from a man aged 45 to 65 who received an inactivated influenza vaccine.

This clonotype was recorded many times. The V and J genes are TRBV7-9 and TRBJ2-7; D might be TRBD2 (6 bases). CDR1 is SEHNR and CDR2 is FQNEAQ in the germline V gene (reference sequence). Between the trimmed V and J ends, which lost 2 bases and 2 bases, there was a span of 10 bases. This CDR3 has 14 amino acids. The CDR3 region has the DNA TGTGCCAGCAGCTTAAGCGGGCGAACCTACGAGCAGTACTTC. Its translation is CASSLSGRTYEQYF. The full variable domain, its missing parts supplied by reference TRBV7-9 and TRBJ2-7, is DTGVSQNPRHKITKRGQNVTFRCDPISEHNRLYWYRQTLGQGPEFLTYFQNEAQLEKSRLLSDRFSAERPKGSFSTLEIQRTEQGDSAMYLCASSLSGRTYEQYFGPGTRLTVT.

The sample holds one count of this clonotype. V usage is TRBV20-1 and J usage is TRBJ2-3; a weak D match, TRBD2 (6 bases). CDR1 is DFQATT, CDR2 SNEGSKA, per germline (reference sequence). V lost 3 bases to trimming and J lost 8 bases, with 18 bases between them. The CDR3 consists of 14 residues. In nucleotides, the CDR3 is TGCAGTGCTAGTGGAGGGACCCGTCTCGGTACGCAGTATTTT. Amino acids: CSASGGTRLGTQYF.

In its sample, this clonotype was seen a few times. This chain connects TRBV24-1 to TRBJ2-1; weak D call: TRBD1 (6 bases). CDR1 is KGHDR, CDR2 SFDVKD, per germline. This CDR3 has 13 residues. V was pared by 10 bases and J by 9 bases, with 18 bases between. The CDR3 coding sequence is TGTGCCACAAGGGGGTTCAAGAGTTTTGAGCAGTTCTTC. Translated: CATRGFKSFEQFF.

V gene TRBV24-1 combines with J gene TRBJ2-4, with 9 positions matching TRBD2. The CDR3 runs 13 residues. The germline V gene has CDR1 KGHDR and CDR2 SFDVKD. With 6 bases clipped from V and 6 bases from J, the junction kept 2 bases outside the gene matches. The CDR3 DNA sequence: TGTGCCACCAGTTCTAGCGGGGTAAACATTCAGTACTTC. Translation: CATSSSGVNIQYF.

This clonotype was picked up a small number of times. This chain joins TRBV6-2 or TRBV6-3 and TRBJ1-5, with D perhaps matching TRBD1 (5 bases). CDR1 is MNHEY, CDR2 SVGEGT, per germline. The CDR3 runs to 14 residues. The V gene lost 3 bases and the J gene lost 6 bases, with 12 bases spanning the gap. The CDR3 reads CASSYARDGQPQHF. The CDR3, as DNA: TGTGCCAGCAGTTATGCCAGGGACGGTCAGCCCCAGCATTTT.